The table lists the clone carrying this TCR beta chain with a few counts. Its antigen is currently unknown. This entry comes from a study of vaccination and CD4 T cells after COVID-19. Study information: Overlapping peptides covering the spike proteins of SARS-CoV-2, HCoV-NL63, HCoV-OC43 and HCoV-229E were added to stimulate cells.

Germline V lookup: CDR1 MNHEY, CDR2 SMNVEV (reference sequence). The CDR3 length is 14 residues. V lost 4 bases, J lost 1 base, and 10 bases lay in between. The treatment: approximately nine-day PBMC culture with coronavirus spike peptide pools or control peptides (ViraFEST assay). According to the study, CD4+ T cells from the unexposed donor were gathered ahead of the COVID-19 pandemic (2011-2018). Negative selection recovered the CD4+ T cells once they had spent around 11 days in culture. The study sequenced cultured CD4+ T cell DNA using the Oncomine TCR Beta short-read assay. MiXCR, applied by TCRdb to the PCR reads, yields one record per CDR3 protein. The sample carries about 7,200 distinct CDR3 sequences, 30% to 40% recorded once.

The sample was CD4+ T cells from blood, cultured in vitro. This TCR derives from a human donor in good health. This chain connects TRBV27 to TRBJ1-1; TRBD1 might be the D (5 bases). The CDR3 loop reads CASSSGQPNTEAFF. In DNA form, the CDR3 reads TGTGCCAGCAGTTCAGGACAACCGAACACTGAAGCTTTCTTT.